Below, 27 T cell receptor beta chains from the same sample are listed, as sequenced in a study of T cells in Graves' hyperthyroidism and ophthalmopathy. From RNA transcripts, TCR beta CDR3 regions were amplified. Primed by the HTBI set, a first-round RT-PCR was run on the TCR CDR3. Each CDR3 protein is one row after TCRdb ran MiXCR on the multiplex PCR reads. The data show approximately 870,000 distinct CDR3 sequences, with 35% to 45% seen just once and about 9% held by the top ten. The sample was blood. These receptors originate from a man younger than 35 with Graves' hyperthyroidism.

This CDR3 is CASSPSSGNQPQHF. The CDR3 nucleotides read TGCGCCAGCAGTCCAAGCTCGGGCAATCAGCCCCAGCATTTT. This chain uses TRBV5-1 with TRBJ1-5, with D uncertain. The length of the CDR3 is 14 residues. CDR1 is SGHRS, CDR2 YFSETQ, per germline. V lost 5 bases and J lost 2, with 11 bases in between.

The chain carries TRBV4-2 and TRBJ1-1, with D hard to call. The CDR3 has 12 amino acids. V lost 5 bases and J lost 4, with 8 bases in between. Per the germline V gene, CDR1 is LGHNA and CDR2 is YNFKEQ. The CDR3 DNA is TGTGCCAGCAGCTTGTCTGCCACTGAAGCTTTCTTT. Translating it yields CASSLSATEAFF.

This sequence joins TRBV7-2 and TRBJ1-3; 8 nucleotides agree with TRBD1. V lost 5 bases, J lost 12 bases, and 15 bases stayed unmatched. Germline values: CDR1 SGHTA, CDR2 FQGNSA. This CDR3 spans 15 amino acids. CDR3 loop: CASSTLPRQGKGIYF. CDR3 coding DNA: TGTGCCAGCAGCACTCTTCCGAGACAGGGGAAGGGCATATATTTT.

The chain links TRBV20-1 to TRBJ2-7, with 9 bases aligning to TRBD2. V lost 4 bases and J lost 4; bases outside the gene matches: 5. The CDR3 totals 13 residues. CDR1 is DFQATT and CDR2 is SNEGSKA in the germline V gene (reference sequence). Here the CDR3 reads CSAKGTSFYEQYF. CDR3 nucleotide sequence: TGCAGTGCTAAGGGGACTAGCTTTTACGAGCAGTACTTC.

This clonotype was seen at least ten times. The DNA for the CDR3 is TGCAGTGCTGTACAGGAGAACACTGAAGCTTTCTTT. Protein: CSAVQENTEAFF. The chain is built from TRBV20-1 and TRBJ1-1; tentatively, D is TRBD1 (5 bases). CDR3 length equals 12 residues. The V end was cut by 5 bases, the J end by 1 base, with 8 bases between. The germline V gene encodes CDR1 DFQATT and CDR2 SNEGSKA (reference sequence).

CDR3 residues: CATSRDRGAQREGYTF. As DNA, the CDR3 is TGTGCCACCAGCAGAGATCGAGGGGCCCAGAGGGAAGGCTACACCTTC. The rearrangement links TRBV15 to TRBJ1-2; D might be TRBD1 (5 bases). The V and J ends lost 0 bases and 8 bases respectively, with 19 bases between them. Germline V lookup: CDR1 LNHNV, CDR2 YYDKDF (reference sequence). The CDR3 sequence is 16 residues long.

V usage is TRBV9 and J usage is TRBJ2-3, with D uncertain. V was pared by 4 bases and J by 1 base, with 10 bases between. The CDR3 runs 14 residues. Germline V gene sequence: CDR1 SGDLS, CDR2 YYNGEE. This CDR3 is CASSFLEGTDTQYF. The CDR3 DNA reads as TGTGCCAGCAGCTTCCTCGAAGGCACAGATACGCAGTATTTT.

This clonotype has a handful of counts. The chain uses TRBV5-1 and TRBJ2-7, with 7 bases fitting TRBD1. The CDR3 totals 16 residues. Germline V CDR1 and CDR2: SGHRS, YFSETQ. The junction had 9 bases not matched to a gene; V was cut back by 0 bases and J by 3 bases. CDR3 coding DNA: TGCGCCAGCAGCTTGGGGTCCACAGGGGCCCGCTACGAGCAGTACTTC. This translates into CASSLGSTGARYEQYF.

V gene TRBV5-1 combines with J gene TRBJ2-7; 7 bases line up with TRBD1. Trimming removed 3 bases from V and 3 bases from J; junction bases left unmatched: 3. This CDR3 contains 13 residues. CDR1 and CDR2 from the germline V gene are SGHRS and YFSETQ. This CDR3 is CASSWDSNYEQYF. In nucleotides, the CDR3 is TGCGCCAGCAGCTGGGACAGCAACTACGAGCAGTACTTC.

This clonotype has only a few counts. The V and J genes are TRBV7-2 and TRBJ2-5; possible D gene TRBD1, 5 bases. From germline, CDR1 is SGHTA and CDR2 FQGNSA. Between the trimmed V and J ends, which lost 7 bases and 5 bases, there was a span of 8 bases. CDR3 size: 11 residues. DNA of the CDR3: TGTGCCAGCATGCAGGGCGAGACCCAGTACTTC. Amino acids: CASMQGETQYF. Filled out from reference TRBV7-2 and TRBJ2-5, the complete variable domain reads GAGVSQSPSNKVTEKGKDVELRCDPISGHTALYWYRQSLGQGLEFLIYFQGNSAPDKSGLPSDRFSAERTGGSVSTLTIQRTQQEDSAVYLCASMQGETQYFGPGTRLLVL.

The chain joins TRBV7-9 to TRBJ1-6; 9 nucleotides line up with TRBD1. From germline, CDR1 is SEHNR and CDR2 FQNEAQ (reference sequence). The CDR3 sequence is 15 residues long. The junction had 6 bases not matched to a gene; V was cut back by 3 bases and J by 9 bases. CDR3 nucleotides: TGTGCCAGCAGCTTGGCGCGACAGGGGGGTTCACCCCTCCACTTT. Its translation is CASSLARQGGSPLHF.

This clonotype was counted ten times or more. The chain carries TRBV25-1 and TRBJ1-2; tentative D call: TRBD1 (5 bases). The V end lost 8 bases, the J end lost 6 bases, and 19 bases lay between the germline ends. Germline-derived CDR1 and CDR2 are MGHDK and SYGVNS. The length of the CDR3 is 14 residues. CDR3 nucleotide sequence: TGTGCCAGCTCCCCCGGGGGTTGGCTCGATGGCTACACCTTC. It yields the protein CASSPGGWLDGYTF.

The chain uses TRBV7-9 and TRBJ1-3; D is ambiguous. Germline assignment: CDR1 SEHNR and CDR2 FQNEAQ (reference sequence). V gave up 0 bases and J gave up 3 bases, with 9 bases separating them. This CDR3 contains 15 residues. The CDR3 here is CASSLAMGYGNTIYF. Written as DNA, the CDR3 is TGTGCCAGCAGCTTAGCGATGGGGTATGGAAACACCATATATTTT.

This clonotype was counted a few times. The CDR3 sequence is CASSVEGYADSPLHF. In DNA form, the CDR3 reads TGTGCCAGCAGCGTAGAGGGGTATGCGGATTCACCCCTCCACTTT. The rearrangement uses TRBV9 and TRBJ1-6; D is perhaps TRBD1 (5 bases). Germline values: CDR1 SGDLS, CDR2 YYNGEE. CDR3 length equals 15 residues. V lost 0 bases and J 8 bases, leaving 12 bases between the germline ends.

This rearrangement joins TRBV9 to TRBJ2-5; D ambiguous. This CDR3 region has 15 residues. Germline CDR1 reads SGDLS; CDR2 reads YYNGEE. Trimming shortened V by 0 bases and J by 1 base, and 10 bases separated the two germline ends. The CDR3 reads CASSVAGAPQETQYF. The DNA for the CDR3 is TGTGCCAGCAGCGTAGCGGGCGCGCCCCAAGAGACCCAGTACTTC. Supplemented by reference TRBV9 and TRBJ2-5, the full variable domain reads DSGVTQTPKHLITATGQRVTLRCSPRSGDLSVYWYQQSLDQGLQFLIQYYNGEERAKGNILERFSAQQFPDLHSELNLSSLELGDSALYFCASSVAGAPQETQYFGPGTRLLVL.

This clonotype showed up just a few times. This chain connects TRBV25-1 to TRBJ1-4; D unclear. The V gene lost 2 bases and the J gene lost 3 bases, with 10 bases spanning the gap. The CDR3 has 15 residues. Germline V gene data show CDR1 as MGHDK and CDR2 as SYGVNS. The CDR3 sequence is CASSETRRANEKLFF. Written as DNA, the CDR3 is TGTGCCAGCAGTGAAACCCGCAGAGCTAATGAAAAACTGTTTTTT. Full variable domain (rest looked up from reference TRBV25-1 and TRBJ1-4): EADIYQTPRYLVIGTGKKITLECSQTMGHDKMYWYQQDPGMELHLIHYSYGVNSTEKGDLSSESTVSRIRTEHFPLTLESARPSHTSQYLCASSETRRANEKLFFGSGTQLSVL.

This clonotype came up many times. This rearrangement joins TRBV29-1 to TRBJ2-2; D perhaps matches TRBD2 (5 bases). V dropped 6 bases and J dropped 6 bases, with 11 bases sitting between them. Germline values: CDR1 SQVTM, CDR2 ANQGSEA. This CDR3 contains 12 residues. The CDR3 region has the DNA TGCAGCGTGGCCGACTATGCCGGGGAGCTGTTTTTT. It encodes CSVADYAGELFF.

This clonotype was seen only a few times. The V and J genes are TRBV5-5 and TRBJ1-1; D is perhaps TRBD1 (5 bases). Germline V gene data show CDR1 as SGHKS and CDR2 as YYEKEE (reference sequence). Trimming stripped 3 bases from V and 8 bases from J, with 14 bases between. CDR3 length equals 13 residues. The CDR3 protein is CASSSQGWGEAFF. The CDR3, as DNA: TGTGCCAGCAGCTCTCAAGGATGGGGGGAAGCTTTCTTT.

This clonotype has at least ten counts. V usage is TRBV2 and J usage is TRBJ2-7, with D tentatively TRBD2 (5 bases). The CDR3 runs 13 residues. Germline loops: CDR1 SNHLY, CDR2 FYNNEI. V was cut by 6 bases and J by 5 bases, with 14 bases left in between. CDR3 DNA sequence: TGTGCCAGCAGACCGGGAAGGGTCAACGAGCAGTACTTC. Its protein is CASRPGRVNEQYF. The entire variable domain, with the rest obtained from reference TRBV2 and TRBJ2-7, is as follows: EPEVTQTPSHQVTQMGQEVILRCVPISNHLYFYWYRQILGQKVEFLVSFYNNEISEKSEIFDDQFSVERPDGSNFTLKIRSTKLEDSAMYFCASRPGRVNEQYFGPGTRLTVT.

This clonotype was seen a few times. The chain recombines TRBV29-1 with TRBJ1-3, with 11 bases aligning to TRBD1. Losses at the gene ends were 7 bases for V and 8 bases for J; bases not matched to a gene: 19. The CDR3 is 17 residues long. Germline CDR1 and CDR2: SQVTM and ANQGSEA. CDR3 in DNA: TGCAGCGCTGACCCTTCCGGGACAGGGGGTGATGGCTACACCATATATTTT. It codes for CSADPSGTGGDGYTIYF.

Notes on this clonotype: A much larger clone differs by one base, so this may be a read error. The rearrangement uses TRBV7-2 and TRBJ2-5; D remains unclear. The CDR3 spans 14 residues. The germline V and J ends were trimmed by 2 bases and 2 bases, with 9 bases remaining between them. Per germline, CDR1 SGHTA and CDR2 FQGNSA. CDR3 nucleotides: TGTGCCAGCAGCTTAAAGAAGAATCAAGAGACCCAGTACTTC. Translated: CASSLKKNQETQYF.

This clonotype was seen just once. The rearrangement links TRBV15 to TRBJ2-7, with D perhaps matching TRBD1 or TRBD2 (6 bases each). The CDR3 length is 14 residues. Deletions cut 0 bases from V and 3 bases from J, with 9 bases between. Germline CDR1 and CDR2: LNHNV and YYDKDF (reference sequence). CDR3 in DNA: TGTGCCACCAGCAGAGATAGGGGGGACTACGAGCAGTACTTC. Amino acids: CATSRDRGDYEQYF.

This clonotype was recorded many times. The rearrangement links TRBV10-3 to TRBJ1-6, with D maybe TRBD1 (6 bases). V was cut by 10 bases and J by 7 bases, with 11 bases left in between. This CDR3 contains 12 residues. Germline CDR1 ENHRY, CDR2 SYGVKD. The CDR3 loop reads CATRQDNSPLHF. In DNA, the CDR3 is TGTGCCACCCGACAGGACAATTCACCCCTCCACTTT.

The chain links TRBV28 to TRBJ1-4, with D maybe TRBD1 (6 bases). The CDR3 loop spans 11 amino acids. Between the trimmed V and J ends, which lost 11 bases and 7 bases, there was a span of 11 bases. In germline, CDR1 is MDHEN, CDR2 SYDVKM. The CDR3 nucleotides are TGTGCCGCCGGACAGTTTGAAAAACTGTTTTTT. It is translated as CAAGQFEKLFF.

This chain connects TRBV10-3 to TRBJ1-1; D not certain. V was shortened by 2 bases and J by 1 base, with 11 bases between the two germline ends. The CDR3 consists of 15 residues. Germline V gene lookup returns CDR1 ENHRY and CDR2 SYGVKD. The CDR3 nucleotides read TGTGCCATCAGTGAGGCTACGGTGGGGAACACTGAAGCTTTCTTT. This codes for CAISEATVGNTEAFF.

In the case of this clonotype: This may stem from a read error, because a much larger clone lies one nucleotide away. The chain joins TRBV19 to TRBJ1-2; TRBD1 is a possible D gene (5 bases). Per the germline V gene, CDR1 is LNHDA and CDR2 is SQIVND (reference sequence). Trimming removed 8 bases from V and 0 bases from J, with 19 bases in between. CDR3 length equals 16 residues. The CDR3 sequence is CASGSGTSSANYGYTF. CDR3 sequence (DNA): TGTGCCAGTGGTAGCGGGACGTCTTCAGCTAACTATGGCTACACCTTC.

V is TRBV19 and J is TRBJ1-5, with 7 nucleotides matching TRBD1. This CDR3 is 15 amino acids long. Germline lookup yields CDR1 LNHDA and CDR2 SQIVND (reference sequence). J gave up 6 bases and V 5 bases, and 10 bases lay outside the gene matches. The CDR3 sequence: CASSSPAGGSQPQHF. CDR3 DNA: TGTGCCAGTAGTTCCCCAGCAGGGGGGAGTCAGCCCCAGCATTTT.